One and the same sample provided the 13 T cell receptor beta chains below, sequenced in a study of cytomegalovirus exposure and HLA in healthy donors. The study ran its PCR with 60 Vbeta and 13 Jbeta primers. Libraries were prepared by immunoSEQ multiplex PCR; TCRdb keeps only in-frame clonotypes and omits some of them. In the table there are some 130,000 clones, 60% to 85% of which are singletons. Material: PBMCs. The receptors stem from a woman aged 40 to 50 in good health and CMV-seronegative.

The chain employs TRBV5-6 and TRBJ2-7, with 12 bases matching TRBD2. J was trimmed by 5 bases and V by 1 base; bases with no gene match: 4. The CDR3 length is 15 residues. CDR1 and CDR2 from the germline V gene are SGHDT and YYEEEE. DNA for the CDR3: TGTGCCAGCAGCTTGATGACTAGCGGGAGCCACGAGCAGTACTTC. It yields the protein CASSLMTSGSHEQYF. The entire variable domain, with the rest obtained from reference TRBV5-6 and TRBJ2-7, is as follows: DAGVTQSPTHLIKTRGQQVTLRCSPKSGHDTVSWYQQALGQGPQFIFQYYEEEERQRGNFPDRFSGHQFPNYSSELNVNALLLGDSALYLCASSLMTSGSHEQYFGPGTRLTVT.

V gene TRBV14 combines with J gene TRBJ2-7; D call uncertain. V was shortened by 3 bases and J by 2 bases, with 8 bases between the two germline ends. CDR3 length: 13 amino acids. Germline assignment: CDR1 SGHDN and CDR2 FVKESK. CDR3 nucleotide sequence: TGTGCCAGCAGCCACGTAACGGCCTACGAGCAGTACTTC. This codes for CASSHVTAYEQYF.

Details on this clone: The same CDR3 is also encoded by other DNA sequences in this sample. This chain connects TRBV5-6 to TRBJ2-6, with no clear D. The CDR3 runs 15 residues. Germline values: CDR1 SGHDT, CDR2 YYEEEE. With 1 base removed from V and 0 bases from J, the gap between germline ends came to 5 bases. Here the CDR3 reads CASSLPGSGANVLTF. CDR3 nucleotides: TGTGCCAGCAGCTTGCCCGGCTCTGGGGCCAACGTCCTGACTTTC.

The chain joins TRBV30 to TRBJ2-7; 8 nucleotides match TRBD1. The junction had 7 bases not matched to a gene; V was cut back by 4 bases and J by 5 bases. The CDR3 loop spans 13 amino acids. Germline V CDR1 and CDR2: GTSNPN, SVGIG (reference sequence). The CDR3: CAWTDRALNEQYF. CDR3 DNA sequence: TGTGCCTGGACGGACAGGGCTTTGAACGAGCAGTACTTC.

This clone appeared a single time. V and J are TRBV27 and TRBJ2-7; 10 bases match TRBD2. The ends lost 2 bases at V and 3 bases at J; junction bases unmatched: 1. Germline-derived CDR1 and CDR2 are MNHEY and SMNVEV (reference sequence). The CDR3 length is 14 residues. The chain's CDR3 is CASSLTSGVYEQYF. In nucleotides, the CDR3 is TGTGCCAGCAGTTTAACTAGCGGGGTCTACGAGCAGTACTTC.

The chain combines TRBV5-6 with TRBJ1-3; no reliable D call. The CDR3 is 15 amino acids. Germline V gene sequence: CDR1 SGHDT, CDR2 YYEEEE. Trimming removed 0 bases from V and 4 bases from J, with 11 bases in between. In DNA, the CDR3 is TGTGCCAGCAGCTTGGCCGGGTTATCCGGAAACACCATATATTTT. Its protein product is CASSLAGLSGNTIYF.

The gene calls are TRBV28 and TRBJ2-5; unclear D gene. With the DNA end fitting TRBJ2-7 better, the J assignment may be wrong. Germline CDR1 is MDHEN and CDR2 is SYDVKM. This CDR3 is 13 amino acids long. Here the CDR3 DNA reads TGTGCCAGCAGTTTAAACTCCCCCTACGAGCAGTACTTC. Protein product: CASSLNSPYEQYF.

This clone was found a few times. The V call is TRBV21-1, the J call TRBJ2-2; the table calls TRBD2, which could not be checked here. TRBV21-1 is a pseudogene. This CDR3 is built from 22 residues. CDR3 nucleotides: TGTGCCAGCAGCAAAGTCGCCGGACTAGCGGGAGCCTATCGGGCGAACACCGGGGAGCTGTTTTTT. Protein sequence: CASSKVAGLAGAYRANTGELFF.

V is TRBV5-6 and J is TRBJ2-2; 10 bases are shared with TRBD1. Germline lookup yields CDR1 SGHDT and CDR2 YYEEEE. J was trimmed by 6 bases and V by 5 bases; bases with no gene match: 4. This CDR3 region has 14 residues. The CDR3 DNA follows: TGTGCCAGCAGGACAGGGGGCAGCGCCGGGGAGCTGTTTTTT. Its translation: CASRTGGSAGELFF.

V gene TRBV28 combines with J gene TRBJ1-5; D is perhaps TRBD1 (5 bases). Trimming took 2 bases from V and 3 from J, leaving 8 bases between them. In germline, CDR1 is MDHEN, CDR2 SYDVKM. The CDR3 covers 14 residues. CDR3 coding DNA: TGTGCCAGCAGTTTAGGGGGGACCAATCAGCCCCAGCATTTT. Its translation: CASSLGGTNQPQHF.

The J gene is TRBJ2-3, the V gene TRBV9; 9 nucleotides agree with TRBD2. The CDR3 is made up of 16 amino acids. The V segment lost 3 bases and the J segment 5 bases; nucleotides outside the gene matches: 10. Germline V gives CDR1 SGDLS, CDR2 YYNGEE. This CDR3 is CASSGSAGGQVDTQYF. CDR3 bases: TGTGCCAGCAGCGGGTCAGCGGGAGGCCAGGTAGATACGCAGTATTTT.

This clone came up a few times. The CDR3 spells CASSFTGTGGFEQYF. The DNA of the CDR3 is TGTGCCAGCAGTTTCACCGGGACAGGGGGCTTCGAGCAGTACTTC. The chain recombines TRBV27 with TRBJ2-7; 12 positions agree with TRBD1. The CDR3 sequence is 15 residues long. The J segment lost 6 bases and the V segment lost 3 bases, leaving 6 bases of the junction unmatched. The V gene's germline CDR1 is MNHEY and CDR2 SMNVEV (reference sequence).

V and J are TRBV28 and TRBJ2-7; 7 nucleotides line up with TRBD2. Trimming took 5 bases from V and 2 from J; bases not matched to a gene: 6. The CDR3 sequence is 14 residues long. Germline V gene sequence: CDR1 MDHEN, CDR2 SYDVKM. This CDR3 reads CASSQGGSPYEQYF. The DNA of the CDR3 is TGTGCCAGCAGTCAAGGCGGGAGCCCCTACGAGCAGTACTTC.